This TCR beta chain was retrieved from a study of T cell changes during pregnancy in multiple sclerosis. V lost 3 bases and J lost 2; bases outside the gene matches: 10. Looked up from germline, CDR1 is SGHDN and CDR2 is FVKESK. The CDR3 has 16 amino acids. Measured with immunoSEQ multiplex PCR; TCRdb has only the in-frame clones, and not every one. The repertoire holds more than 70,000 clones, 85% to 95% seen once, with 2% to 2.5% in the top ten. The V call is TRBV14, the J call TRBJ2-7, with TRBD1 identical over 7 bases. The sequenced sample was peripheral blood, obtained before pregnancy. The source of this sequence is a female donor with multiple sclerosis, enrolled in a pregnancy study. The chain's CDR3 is CASSHVTGVLPYEQYF. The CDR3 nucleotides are TGTGCCAGCAGCCACGTTACAGGGGTGTTGCCCTACGAGCAGTACTTC.